The subject of this entry is one T cell receptor beta chain. TCRdb keeps only in-frame clones here, not all; method: immunoSEQ multiplex PCR. Among tens of thousands of clones, 89% were seen once, and the ten largest hold roughly 0.19%. This sample is drawn from a study of OX40 agonist ivuxolimab in advanced cancers. This CDR3 is 16 amino acids long. The germline CDR1 and CDR2 sequences are SGHRS and YFSETQ. Trimming removed 1 base at V and 2 bases at J, with 15 bases between. This TCR derives from an adult with an advanced solid tumor such as melanoma, head and neck, liver or kidney cancer. The input for sequencing was CD4+ or CD8+ T cells sorted from blood, taken in a trial of the OX40 agonist ivuxolimab. The chain is built from TRBV5-1 and TRBJ1-2; D is unresolved. CDR3 sequence: CASSLSTANSNYGYTF. CDR3 bases: TGCGCCAGCAGCTTGAGTACAGCTAACTCGAACTATGGCTACACCTTC. The full variable domain, with the rest looked up from reference TRBV5-1 and TRBJ1-2, is KAGVTQTPRYLIKTRGQQVTLSCSPISGHRSVSWYQQTPGQGLQFLFEYFSETQRNKGNFPGRFSGRQFSNSRSEMNVSTLELGDSALYLCASSLSTANSNYGYTFGSGTRLTVV.